This record looks at one T cell receptor (beta chain) sequence and its context. Its specificity is not known. The germline gives CDR1 LNHDA, CDR2 SQIVND (reference sequence). V lost 3 bases and J 1 base, leaving 12 bases between the germline ends. CDR3 length equals 15 residues. These data belong to a study of T cells after posttransplantation cyclophosphamide. Busulfan-fludarabine conditioning, marrow transplant, and cyclophosphamide on days +3 and +4 were administered. Method: immunoSEQ multiplex PCR; TCRdb's copy keeps in-frame clones and lacks some. Of fewer than 45,000 clones listed, more than 70% were seen once; the top ten hold 7% to 8.5%. The study, taken as a whole, reports: Later post-transplant blood repertoires were often dominated by donor CD8+ memory clones. After PTCy, TRB diversity resembled that of CNI/methotrexate controls. TRB overlap between skin or GI tissue T cells and blood was limited.

Sequenced material: CD4+ T cells sorted from blood, taken roughly 1,900 days after a stem cell transplant with posttransplant cyclophosphamide. This sequence originates from a female patient between 40 and 50 years old who received an allogeneic stem cell transplant from a related donor, was CMV-positive, and had no GVHD. Some of the T cells may derive from the graft donor. The V call is TRBV19, the J call TRBJ1-1; possible D gene TRBD1, 6 bases. CDR3: CASSIRGVGNTEAFF. Written as DNA, the CDR3 is TGTGCCAGTAGTATCAGGGGAGTTGGGAACACTGAAGCTTTCTTT.